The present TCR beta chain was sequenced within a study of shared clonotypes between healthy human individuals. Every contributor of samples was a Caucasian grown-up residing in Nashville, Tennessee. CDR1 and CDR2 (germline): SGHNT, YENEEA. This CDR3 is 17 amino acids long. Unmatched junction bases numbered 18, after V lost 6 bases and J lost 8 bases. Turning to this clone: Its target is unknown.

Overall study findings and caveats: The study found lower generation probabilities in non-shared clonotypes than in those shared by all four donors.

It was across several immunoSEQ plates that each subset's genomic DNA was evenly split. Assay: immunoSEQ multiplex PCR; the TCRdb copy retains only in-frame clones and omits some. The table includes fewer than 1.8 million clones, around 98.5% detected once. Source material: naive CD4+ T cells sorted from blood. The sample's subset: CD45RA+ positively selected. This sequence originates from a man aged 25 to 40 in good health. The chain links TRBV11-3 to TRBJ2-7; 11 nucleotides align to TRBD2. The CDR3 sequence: CASSPGLAGSTARQQYF. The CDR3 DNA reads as TGTGCCAGCAGTCCCGGACTAGCGGGTTCTACAGCGCGTCAGCAGTACTTC.